This TCR beta chain was captured by sequencing in a study of shared clonotypes between healthy human individuals. A note on this clone: The antigen is unknown.

Study-level points and caveats: The diversity represented, both genetic and in exposure history, was limited by few donors.

Healthy HIV-negative adults without recent acute infections or vaccinations served as donors. The donors were all Caucasian adults (living in Nashville, Tennessee). Unsorted PBMC DNA went through sequencing on ten immunoSEQ deep assay plates. Assay: immunoSEQ multiplex PCR; the TCRdb copy retains only in-frame clones and omits some. There are about 480,000 clones in the sample; about 79% occur only once, and about 12% lies in the top ten. Sample: PBMCs. The origin of this receptor is a woman between 40 and 50 years old in good health. Some clones in this sample may be carry-over from other donors' samples.

This CDR3 is CASSVGGTATNYGYTF. In nucleotides, the CDR3 is TGTGCCAGCAGCGTAGGAGGGACAGCCACTAACTATGGCTACACCTTC. The chain employs TRBV9 and TRBJ1-2; 7 positions match TRBD1. The J segment lost 0 bases and the V segment lost 0 bases, leaving 5 bases of the junction unmatched. This CDR3 spans 16 amino acids. Germline CDR1 and CDR2: SGDLS and YYNGEE.